These 14 T cell receptor beta chains came from one sample sequenced in a study of T cells of healthy individuals. Each CDR3 protein gets one entry after TCRdb re-called the 5' RACE reads with MiXCR. The sample has some 100,000 distinct CDR3 sequences; around 17% are singletons. The receptors here all came from a human donor in good health.

V is TRBV28 and J is TRBJ2-3, with 10 nucleotides matching TRBD2. V was pared by 7 bases and J by 2 bases, with 6 bases of the junction left unmatched. The CDR3 has 15 residues. Germline V gene sequence: CDR1 MDHEN, CDR2 SYDVKM. The CDR3 sequence: CASTLGLAATDTQYF. The DNA of the CDR3 is TGTGCCAGCACCCTTGGACTAGCGGCCACAGATACGCAGTATTTT.

The rearrangement joins TRBV18 to TRBJ2-5; 7 bases are shared with TRBD2. Unmatched junction bases numbered 2, after V lost 3 bases and J lost 1 base. The length of the CDR3 is 14 residues. CDR1 KGHSH and CDR2 LQKENI come from the germline V gene. The CDR3: CASSPRTSQETQYF. CDR3 nucleotide sequence: TGTGCCAGCTCACCCCGGACTAGCCAAGAGACCCAGTACTTC. Drawing the rest from reference TRBV18 and TRBJ2-5, the complete variable domain is NAGVMQNPRHLVRRRGQEARLRCSPMKGHSHVYWYRQLPEEGLKFMVYLQKENIIDESGMPKERFSAEFPKEGPSILRIQQVVRGDSAAYFCASSPRTSQETQYFGPGTRLLVL.

This rearrangement joins TRBV7-8 to TRBJ2-4; 10 bases match TRBD2. Germline values: CDR1 SGHVS, CDR2 FQNEAQ. Trimming cost V 0 bases and J 0 bases; bases outside gene matches: 8. This CDR3 comprises 19 residues. Here the CDR3 DNA reads TGTGCCAGCAGCTTAGCGCACGCTAGCGGGAGTGGAGCCAAAAACATTCAGTACTTC. Its translation is CASSLAHASGSGAKNIQYF.

This clonotype was seen a handful of times. The J gene is TRBJ2-3, the V gene TRBV10-3; the D call may be TRBD1 or TRBD2 (5 bases each). The CDR3 covers 13 residues. Germline values: CDR1 ENHRY, CDR2 SYGVKD. Trimming took 6 bases from V and 1 from J, leaving 8 bases between them. The CDR3 region is CAIRLGGTDTQYF. CDR3 DNA: TGTGCCATCAGACTAGGGGGCACAGATACGCAGTATTTT.

This clonotype occurred a few times. V gene TRBV4-1 combines with J gene TRBJ2-7; D could derive from TRBD1 or TRBD2 (5 bases each). This CDR3 has 15 residues. Per germline, CDR1 MGHRA and CDR2 YSYEKL. Trimming stripped 3 bases from V and 3 bases from J, with 15 bases between. In nucleotides, the CDR3 is TGCGCCAGCAGCCACCCGGGACCTGGGATCTACGAGCAGTACTTC. This gives the protein CASSHPGPGIYEQYF.

This clonotype occurred a few times. The chain is built from TRBV6-5 and TRBJ1-2; D gene unclear. Trimming cost V 6 bases and J 8 bases, with 19 bases left between them. Germline V lookup: CDR1 MNHEY, CDR2 SVGAGI. There are 14 residues in the CDR3. The CDR3 sequence is CASSRAVLTGGYTF. Written as DNA, the CDR3 is TGTGCCAGCAGCCGGGCCGTTTTGACGGGAGGCTACACCTTC.

This clonotype was seen more than once but under ten times. This chain joins TRBV20-1 and TRBJ1-5, with 7 bases matching TRBD1. The CDR3 sequence is 15 residues long. Germline CDR1 is DFQATT and CDR2 is SNEGSKA (reference sequence). V gave up 6 bases and J gave up 2 bases; unmatched junction bases: 10. CDR3 coding DNA: TGCAGTGCCCAAATCAGGGGGATAGGCAATCAGCCCCAGCATTTT. It translates to CSAQIRGIGNQPQHF.

V usage is TRBV4-3 and J usage is TRBJ1-5; tentative D call: TRBD1 (5 bases). Germline values: CDR1 LGHNA, CDR2 YSLEER. Deletions cut 0 bases from V and 11 bases from J, with 11 bases between. The CDR3 is made up of 13 amino acids. CDR3: CASSQDLGGSQHF. For the CDR3, the DNA is TGCGCCAGCAGCCAAGATCTTGGGGGGTCCCAGCATTTT.

This clonotype has just a few counts. This chain connects TRBV10-3 to TRBJ1-1; D unclear. Trimming left V 3 bases short and J 3 bases short, with 8 bases between. The CDR3 runs 13 residues. Germline CDR1 and CDR2: ENHRY and SYGVKD. The CDR3 loop reads CAISDHGDTEAFF. DNA of the CDR3: TGTGCCATCAGTGATCATGGGGACACTGAAGCTTTCTTT.

The gene calls are TRBV7-2 and TRBJ1-2; D gene ambiguous. CDR3 length: 14 amino acids. From germline, CDR1 is SGHTA and CDR2 FQGNSA. Trimming shortened V by 10 bases and J by 4 bases, and 19 bases separated the two germline ends. The CDR3 sequence: CATPRASLGYGYTF. CDR3 in DNA: TGTGCCACCCCCCGGGCCTCCCTGGGCTATGGCTACACCTTC. Full variable domain (missing parts from reference TRBV7-2 and TRBJ1-2): GAGVSQSPSNKVTEKGKDVELRCDPISGHTALYWYRQSLGQGLEFLIYFQGNSAPDKSGLPSDRFSAERTGGSVSTLTIQRTQQEDSAVYLCATPRASLGYGYTFGSGTRLTVV.

The chain joins TRBV3-1 to TRBJ1-4, with D hard to call. Germline V lookup: CDR1 LGHDT, CDR2 YNNKEL (reference sequence). With 1 base removed from V and 10 bases from J, the gap between germline ends came to 13 bases. This CDR3 spans 14 amino acids. The CDR3 DNA follows: TGTGCCAGCAGCCAAGGGGGAGCCTCATTAAAACTGTTTTTT. It codes for CASSQGGASLKLFF. Variable domain in full (rest from reference TRBV3-1 and TRBJ1-4): DTAVSQTPKYLVTQMGNDKSIKCEQNLGHDTMYWYKQDSKKFLKIMFSYNNKELIINETVPNRFSPKSPDKAHLNLHINSLELGDSAVYFCASSQGGASLKLFFGSGTQLSVL.

The CDR3 here is CASSQDRGLEAFF. The CDR3 bases are TGCGCCAGCAGCCAAGATAGGGGTCTTGAAGCTTTCTTT. This chain connects TRBV4-1 to TRBJ1-1; tentatively, D is TRBD1 (5 bases). CDR1 is MGHRA, CDR2 YSYEKL, per germline. The CDR3 sequence is 13 residues long. V lost 0 bases and J lost 7, with 9 bases in between.

This clonotype was seen only a few times. The chain couples TRBV7-2 to TRBJ1-5; the D is unclear. Germline V gene sequence: CDR1 SGHTA, CDR2 FQGNSA. V lost 2 bases, J lost 7 bases, and 12 bases lay in between. The CDR3 is 14 amino acids. The CDR3 here is CASSLLRSGQPQHF. CDR3 DNA: TGTGCCAGCAGCTTATTACGGAGCGGGCAGCCCCAGCATTTT.

This clonotype was observed a few times. The J gene is TRBJ2-3, the V gene TRBV12-3 or TRBV12-4; D is unresolved. CDR3 length: 13 residues. The V end lost 7 bases, the J end lost 0 bases, and 8 bases lay between the germline ends. The CDR3 loop reads CASTSGSTDTQYF. In DNA, the CDR3 is TGTGCCAGCACCTCGGGTAGCACAGATACGCAGTATTTT.